A single sample gave rise to the 18 T cell receptor beta chains below, sequenced in a study of blood T cells in healthy people across ages. The second PCR ran roughly 7 to 12 cycles with a sample-barcoded 5' primer and J-beta primers. Via MiXCR, TCRdb re-called the 5' RACE reads, giving one row per CDR3 protein. In the table there are around 1,000,000 distinct CDR3 sequences, about 25% of which are singletons. The same data also went into a second study, on T cells of mothers and their children.

Sequenced: blood. These receptors originate from a girl aged 2-10 years in good health.

This chain links TRBV5-8 with TRBJ2-7; tentative D call: TRBD2 (6 bases). Germline V gene lookup returns CDR1 SGHTS and CDR2 YDEGEE. The germline V and J ends were trimmed by 5 bases and 5 bases, with 17 bases remaining between them. The CDR3 loop spans 14 amino acids. The CDR3 spells CASSYRDGLNEQYF. As DNA, the CDR3 is TGTGCCAGCAGTTACCGGGACGGACTAAACGAGCAGTACTTC.

This chain uses TRBV7-8 with TRBJ2-7, with TRBD2 matching over 8 bases. This CDR3 is 17 amino acids long. With V trimmed by 4 bases and J by 5 bases, 16 bases remained unmatched. Germline V gene lookup returns CDR1 SGHVS and CDR2 FQNEAQ. The CDR3 is CASSSRVWAGGEDEQYF. The CDR3 bases are TGTGCCAGCAGCTCCCGGGTGTGGGCGGGAGGAGAAGACGAGCAGTACTTC.

This clonotype was seen a few times. The chain links TRBV21-1 to TRBJ2-5; TRBD1 was called by the table and not checked on the DNA. TRBV21-1 is labeled a pseudogene. This CDR3 contains 15 residues. Written as DNA, the CDR3 is TGTGCCAGCAGCTCCAGGGGGGCTCCGCAAGAGACCCAGTACTTC. The encoded protein is CASSSRGAPQETQYF.

The V call is TRBV12-3 or TRBV12-4, the J call TRBJ2-1; D assignment may be TRBD1 or TRBD2 (5 bases each). Trimming removed 5 bases from V and 8 bases from J, with 10 bases in between. This CDR3 region has 12 residues. In DNA, the CDR3 is TGTGCCAGCAGTGATATGGGGGATGAGCAGTTCTTC. Protein sequence: CASSDMGDEQFF.

There are a few counts of this clonotype. V gene TRBV5-1 combines with J gene TRBJ1-1, with D tentatively TRBD1 (5 bases). The CDR3 is made up of 14 amino acids. CDR1 and CDR2 from the germline V gene are SGHRS and YFSETQ. V dropped 0 bases and J dropped 10 bases, with 16 bases sitting between them. CDR3: CASSLEPGVGGAFF. The DNA for the CDR3 is TGCGCCAGCAGCTTGGAGCCGGGGGTCGGGGGAGCTTTCTTT.

A few counts support this clonotype. This chain connects TRBV5-1 to TRBJ2-7; D is unclear. Germline V gene sequence: CDR1 SGHRS, CDR2 YFSETQ. Trimming took off 8 bases at V and 6 bases at J, with 18 bases between the two ends. This CDR3 is built from 13 residues. The CDR3 loop is CASGFSLLGEQYF. The CDR3, as DNA: TGCGCCAGTGGGTTCAGTCTCCTCGGCGAGCAGTACTTC.

The chain uses TRBV20-1 and TRBJ1-2; maybe TRBD1 (5 bases). Trimming removed 0 bases from V and 6 bases from J, with 14 bases in between. The CDR3 is 14 amino acids. Germline V lookup: CDR1 DFQATT, CDR2 SNEGSKA (reference sequence). CDR3 in DNA: TGCAGTGCTAGAGAGAGGCAGGGTAGAGATGGCTACACCTTC. Protein product: CSARERQGRDGYTF.

The chain has TRBV4-1 and TRBJ2-4; D gene unclear. This CDR3 is built from 16 residues. Germline lookup yields CDR1 MGHRA and CDR2 YSYEKL. V lost 0 bases and J 0 bases, leaving 9 bases between the germline ends. The CDR3 DNA reads TGCGCCAGCAGCCAAGAAACACGATTAGCCAAAAACATTCAGTACTTC. Its translation: CASSQETRLAKNIQYF.

This clonotype was seen more than once but under ten times. J is TRBJ2-7 and V is TRBV20-1; D may be TRBD1 or TRBD2 (5 bases each). CDR1 is DFQATT, CDR2 SNEGSKA, per germline (reference sequence). V lost 7 bases and J 0 bases, leaving 13 bases between the germline ends. This CDR3 has 13 amino acids. The CDR3 nucleotides are TGCAGTGGGAGGCCAGGGTCCTCCTACGAGCAGTACTTC. It translates to CSGRPGSSYEQYF.

This clonotype occurred a few times. This sequence joins TRBV12-3 or TRBV12-4 and TRBJ2-4; D not certain. This CDR3 region has 14 residues. V lost 5 bases and J 0 bases, leaving 8 bases between the germline ends. CDR3 sequence: CASSQDVAKNIQYF. The CDR3 coding sequence is TGTGCCAGCAGTCAGGACGTAGCCAAAAACATTCAGTACTTC.

This chain links TRBV3-1 with TRBJ2-5, with 7 nucleotides matching TRBD1. The germline V gene encodes CDR1 LGHDT and CDR2 YNNKEL (reference sequence). The junction had 18 bases not matched to a gene; V was cut back by 6 bases and J by 11 bases. CDR3 length: 15 residues. In DNA form, the CDR3 reads TGTGCCAGCAGACGAACCGGGACCAAAACAGGGGAGCAGTACTTC. Its translation is CASRRTGTKTGEQYF.

This chain joins TRBV4-2 and TRBJ2-7, with TRBD2 as a possible D gene (6 bases). Trimming removed 1 base at V and 6 bases at J, with 13 bases between. Germline V gene data show CDR1 as LGHNA and CDR2 as YNFKEQ. This CDR3 has 14 amino acids. Here the CDR3 reads CASSQVYRGGEQYF. CDR3 DNA: TGTGCCAGCAGCCAAGTGTACCGGGGAGGCGAGCAGTACTTC.

This clonotype was picked up a small number of times. V and J are TRBV7-9 and TRBJ2-5; 9 positions agree with TRBD2. V gave up 6 bases and J gave up 3 bases; unmatched junction bases: 14. CDR1 and CDR2 from the germline V gene are SEHNR and FQNEAQ (reference sequence). This CDR3 has 17 residues. CDR3 in DNA: TGTGCCAGCAGTCTAGCGGGGATACGGGGTGTCGAAGAGACCCAGTACTTC. The encoded protein is CASSLAGIRGVEETQYF.

This clonotype was counted only a few times. The chain uses TRBV15 and TRBJ1-2; D is unclear. The CDR3 runs 15 residues. V lost 0 bases to trimming and J lost 4 bases, with 12 bases between them. CDR1 LNHNV and CDR2 YYDKDF come from the germline V gene (reference sequence). This chain's CDR3 is CATSRDGEDVYGYTF. The CDR3 coding sequence is TGTGCCACCAGCAGAGATGGAGAGGACGTCTATGGCTACACCTTC.

About this clonotype itself: No conserved phenylalanine or tryptophan ends this CDR3, so it is likely a read error. The chain is built from TRBV12-3 or TRBV12-4 and TRBJ2-3; maybe TRBD2 (6 bases). V lost 6 bases and J 3 bases, leaving 16 bases between the germline ends. The CDR3 length is 15 residues. CDR3 DNA: TGTGCCAGCAGGCGGGACCGAGGGCTAACAGATACGCAGTATTCT. Translation gives CASRRDRGLTDTQYS.

This clonotype was observed a few times. This rearrangement joins TRBV20-1 to TRBJ2-7; a possible D gene is TRBD2 (6 bases). Germline CDR1 is DFQATT and CDR2 is SNEGSKA (reference sequence). The CDR3 loop spans 18 amino acids. Trimming took 6 bases from V and 2 from J, leaving 29 bases between them. CDR3 bases: TGCAGTGCGCAACGCCCCCTGGGAGGAGAACTGGGACCCTACGAGCAGTACTTC. It is translated as CSAQRPLGGELGPYEQYF.

The chain carries TRBV7-2 and TRBJ2-5, with D perhaps being TRBD1 or TRBD2 (5 bases each). This CDR3 comprises 13 residues. V was trimmed by 1 base and J by 11 bases, leaving 14 bases between them. Germline V CDR1 and CDR2: SGHTA, FQGNSA. CDR3 nucleotide sequence: TGTGCCAGCAGCTTAGAAGGGCGAGGGGAGCAGTACTTC. Protein sequence: CASSLEGRGEQYF.

The CDR3 here is CASSANPSGDPHEQFF. CDR3 nucleotide sequence: TGTGCCAGCAGCGCCAACCCTAGCGGGGATCCCCATGAGCAGTTCTTC. The chain combines TRBV7-3 with TRBJ2-1, with 9 bases identical to TRBD2. The CDR3 extends over 16 amino acids. The ends lost 5 bases at V and 8 bases at J; junction bases unmatched: 13. The V gene's germline CDR1 is SGHTA and CDR2 FQGTGA.